A selection of T cell receptor beta chains follows, all from one sample in a study of human T cells and chemical hapten exposure. TCRdb reprocessed the RACE reads with MiXCR, giving one entry per CDR3 protein. The sample lists under 90,000 distinct CDR3 sequences; around 10% were seen once. This specimen was whole blood, taken in connection with sensitization to the hapten diphenylcyclopropenone (DPC). Receptor source: a woman aged 40 to 50 with alopecia areata. Some clones in this sample may be carry-over from other donors' samples. The CDR3 runs from the conserved cysteine through the conserved F or W. Rows may omit the clone size; those that give it use once, few, many or a size class.

j_call	clone_size	v_call	cdr3_aa
TRBJ2-3	NA	TRBV27	CASRPGQGPDTQYF
TRBJ1-2	many	TRBV20-1	CSATRHTYGYTF
TRBJ1-6	many	TRBV30	CAWSVTGYSSPLHF
TRBJ2-7	many	TRBV7-6	CASSLSPGSSYEQYF
TRBJ1-5	many	TRBV27	CASSFVGGRNQPQHF
TRBJ1-1	NA	TRBV5-4	CASSKGQENTEAFF
TRBJ2-5	few	TRBV5-5	CASSSGTGAGETQYF
TRBJ1-2	many	TRBV12-3/TRBV12-4	CASSFLDRENYGYTF
TRBJ2-6	many	TRBV12-3/TRBV12-4	CASSLFSGANVLTF
TRBJ2-1	few	TRBV18	CASSRTGGINEQFF
TRBJ2-5	many	TRBV5-1	CASSFRTGQETQYF
TRBJ2-7	NA	TRBV20-1	CSSRRGTSLEQYF
TRBJ2-1	NA	TRBV12-3/TRBV12-4	CASSFSNEQFF
TRBJ2-2	NA	TRBV2	CASRIPGGSTGELFF
TRBJ2-3	many	TRBV29-1	CSGSRGEVTDTQYF
TRBJ2-7	NA	TRBV11-3	CASSLGPLSSYEQYF
TRBJ2-3	many	TRBV7-9	CASSRRVDRAFSDTQYF
TRBJ1-1	many	TRBV27	CASSYSQGLMNTEAFF
TRBJ2-7	many	TRBV7-6	CASSWTLTGEQYF
TRBJ1-1	NA	TRBV29-1	CSVQQPGVGKASF
TRBJ2-7	NA	TRBV6-6	CASRLGTGGEEQYF
TRBJ1-2	many	TRBV6-2/TRBV6-3	CASTTGVRRSNYGYTF
TRBJ1-6	NA	TRBV20-1	CSAKPGQGAHSPLHF
TRBJ2-3	many	TRBV19	CASRPVGGNTDTQYF
TRBJ1-6	many	TRBV6-5	CATQGNNSPLHF
TRBJ2-1	many	TRBV20-1	CSASYQGTLGNEQFF
TRBJ2-7	NA	TRBV12-3/TRBV12-4	CASSPRQIYEQYF
TRBJ2-5	NA	TRBV4-1	CASSQDGLGAGVVETQYF
TRBJ1-2	NA	TRBV7-9	CASSLATGLRSGYTF
TRBJ1-1	few	TRBV4-1	CASSQDPQGIPEAFF
TRBJ1-2	NA	TRBV27	CASSTTDRTNYGYTF
TRBJ1-1	NA	TRBV6-2/TRBV6-3	CASSDGGGRNTEAFF
TRBJ2-7	few	TRBV29-1	CSVESDTPYEQYF
TRBJ2-7	few	TRBV28	CASSFSLAGFYEQYF
TRBJ1-1	few	TRBV6-5	CASSYGLLGNTEAFF
TRBJ1-2	few	TRBV5-1	CASSFPQGDGYTF
TRBJ1-3	few	TRBV7-9	CASSPTLQVHSGNTIYF
TRBJ2-3	many	TRBV2	CASSIEGALSTDTQYF
TRBJ2-3	many	TRBV20-1	CSARRASGGFTDTQYF
TRBJ2-7	many	TRBV5-1	CASSSTGTGRYEQYF
TRBJ2-7	many	TRBV11-1	CASSFRDRGGEQYF
TRBJ2-3	NA	TRBV20-1	CSARTAGGRTDTQYF
TRBJ1-1	many	TRBV5-1	CASGVQGVTEAFF
TRBJ2-7	NA	TRBV18	CASSPGVAGQSTYEQYF
TRBJ1-3	NA	TRBV5-1	CASSPDSNAGTIYF
TRBJ2-2	NA	TRBV7-3	CASSSGLNTGELFF
TRBJ1-1	many	TRBV6-1	CASIKDRRNTEAFF
TRBJ1-1	many	TRBV11-2	CASSLSYTEAFF
TRBJ2-1	few	TRBV20-1	CSARSTGVYNEQFF
TRBJ2-1	many	TRBV18	CASSPGGTEQFF
TRBJ1-2	many	TRBV12-3/TRBV12-4	CASSPARSYTF
TRBJ2-5	many	TRBV6-5	CASSEGLGLRETQYF
TRBJ2-2	NA	TRBV7-8	CASSLKGNTGELFF
TRBJ2-3	NA	TRBV9	CASSVAHGLLDTQYF
TRBJ1-1	few	TRBV20-1	CSAMDRKQNTEAFF
TRBJ1-2	few	TRBV7-2	CVWAGGNYGYTF